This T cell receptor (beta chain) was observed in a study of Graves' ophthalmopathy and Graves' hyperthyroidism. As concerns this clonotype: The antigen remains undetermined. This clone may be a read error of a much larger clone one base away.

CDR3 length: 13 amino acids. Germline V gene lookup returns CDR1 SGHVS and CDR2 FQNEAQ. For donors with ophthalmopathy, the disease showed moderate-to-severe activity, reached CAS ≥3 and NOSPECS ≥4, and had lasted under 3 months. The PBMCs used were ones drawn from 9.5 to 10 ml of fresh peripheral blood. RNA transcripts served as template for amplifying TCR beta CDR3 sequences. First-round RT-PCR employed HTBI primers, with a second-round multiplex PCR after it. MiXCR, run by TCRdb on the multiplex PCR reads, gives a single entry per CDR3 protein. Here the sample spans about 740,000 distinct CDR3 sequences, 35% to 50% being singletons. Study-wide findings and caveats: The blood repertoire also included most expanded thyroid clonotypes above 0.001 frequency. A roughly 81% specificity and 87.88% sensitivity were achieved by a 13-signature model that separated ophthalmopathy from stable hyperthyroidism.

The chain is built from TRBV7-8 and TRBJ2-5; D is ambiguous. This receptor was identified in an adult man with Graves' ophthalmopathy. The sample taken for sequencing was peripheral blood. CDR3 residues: CASSLGSKETQHF. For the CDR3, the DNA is TGTGCCAGCAGCTTAGGGTCGAAGGAGACCCAGCACTTC.